The 15 T cell receptor beta chains reported below all come from one sample, sequenced in a study of shared clonotypes between healthy human individuals. TCRdb's copy holds only in-frame clones and misses some; the assay was immunoSEQ multiplex PCR. The data show roughly 2,000,000 clones, just over 90% seen once. Naive CD8 cells, CD45RO-negative and positively selected for CCR7, excluded terminally differentiated effector memory CD45RA+ cells. The specimen was naive CD8+ T cells from PBMCs. The receptor source for this set is a man between 18 and 29 years old in good health. Some clones in this sample may be carry-over from other donors' samples.

This sequence joins TRBV7-9 and TRBJ2-7; 7 bases match TRBD1. Germline CDR1 SEHNR, CDR2 FQNEAQ (reference sequence). The CDR3 is 17 amino acids. With V trimmed by 5 bases and J by 0 bases, 13 bases remained unmatched. CDR3 nucleotide sequence: TGTGCCAGCAGCCCCCCCTTGGGACAGCCCGACTCCTACGAGCAGTACTTC. It yields the protein CASSPPLGQPDSYEQYF.

This chain uses TRBV11-2 with TRBJ2-5, with a tentative D call TRBD1 (7 bases). The length of the CDR3 is 15 residues. Germline CDR1 SGHAT, CDR2 FQNNGV. Trimming left V 0 bases short and J 5 bases short, with 13 bases between. The CDR3 nucleotides read TGTGCCAGCAGCTTAGATCTCGGAGGGGGCGAGACCCAGTACTTC. This encodes CASSLDLGGGETQYF.

This clone was seen a handful of times. J is TRBJ2-7 and V is TRBV5-6; D remains unclear. This CDR3 is 14 amino acids long. V lost 3 bases and J 3 bases, leaving 13 bases between the germline ends. CDR1 SGHDT and CDR2 YYEEEE come from the germline V gene. In DNA form, the CDR3 reads TGTGCCAGCAGCTCCACTGGGCTTGACTACGAGCAGTACTTC. Translated: CASSSTGLDYEQYF.

The J gene is TRBJ1-3, the V gene TRBV27; D ambiguous. The V and J ends lost 4 bases and 3 bases respectively, with 10 bases between them. The germline V gene has CDR1 MNHEY and CDR2 SMNVEV (reference sequence). There are 14 residues in the CDR3. CDR3 DNA sequence: TGTGCCAGCAGTTCCAGACCCCTTGGAAACACCATATATTTT. Residues: CASSSRPLGNTIYF.

The rearrangement joins TRBV28 to TRBJ2-3, with 7 bases fitting TRBD2. Losses at the gene ends were 3 bases for V and 4 bases for J; bases not matched to a gene: 10. Germline CDR1 is MDHEN and CDR2 is SYDVKM. The CDR3 is made up of 16 amino acids. The CDR3 loop reads CASSFEREGLADTQYF. The CDR3 DNA is TGTGCCAGCAGTTTCGAAAGGGAGGGCCTCGCAGATACGCAGTATTTT. The complete variable domain, with remaining parts taken from reference TRBV28 and TRBJ2-3, reads DVKVTQSSRYLVKRTGEKVFLECVQDMDHENMFWYRQDPGLGLRLIYFSYDVKMKEKGDIPEGYSVSREKKERFSLILESASTNQTSMYLCASSFEREGLADTQYFGPGTRLTVL.

This chain joins TRBV28 and TRBJ1-4, with D unresolved. The germline CDR1 and CDR2 sequences are MDHEN and SYDVKM. V shed 6 bases and J shed 4 bases, with 18 bases lying between them. The CDR3 runs to 16 residues. Here the CDR3 reads CASREKTELVNEKLFF. CDR3 sequence (DNA): TGTGCCAGCAGGGAAAAAACAGAACTCGTTAATGAAAAACTGTTTTTT.

This chain uses TRBV7-9 with TRBJ1-3; D call uncertain. V shed 3 bases and J shed 0 bases, with 9 bases lying between them. Germline V gives CDR1 SEHNR, CDR2 FQNEAQ (reference sequence). The CDR3 totals 15 residues. The CDR3 protein is CASSFNRDSGNTIYF. CDR3 coding DNA: TGTGCCAGCAGCTTTAACCGCGACTCTGGAAACACCATATATTTT.

The chain uses TRBV18 and TRBJ2-3; D gene ambiguous. V was trimmed by 1 base and J by 0 bases, leaving 11 bases between them. This CDR3 spans 16 amino acids. The germline CDR1 and CDR2 sequences are KGHSH and LQKENI. The CDR3 DNA reads TGTGCCAGCTCACCACTAAAGTCAACTAGCACAGATACGCAGTATTTT. The encoded protein is CASSPLKSTSTDTQYF.

Points on this clone: Within the sample, other DNA sequences also encode this same CDR3. The V gene is TRBV11-2, the J gene TRBJ2-1, with 7 positions matching TRBD1. Germline V gene data show CDR1 as SGHAT and CDR2 as FQNNGV. This CDR3 has 15 amino acids. V gave up 4 bases and J gave up 4 bases; unmatched junction bases: 7. The CDR3 DNA follows: TGTGCCAGCAGCTCCCGAGACAGGGCATACAATGAGCAGTTCTTC. This translates into CASSSRDRAYNEQFF.

The chain recombines TRBV19 with TRBJ2-1, with D perhaps matching TRBD2 (6 bases). In germline, CDR1 is LNHDA, CDR2 SQIVND (reference sequence). CDR3 length: 12 amino acids. V gave up 10 bases and J gave up 7 bases, with 14 bases separating them. This CDR3 reads CATYGSFNEQFF. The CDR3 nucleotides read TGTGCCACCTACGGGAGTTTTAATGAGCAGTTCTTC.

J is TRBJ2-7 and V is TRBV19; TRBD2 matches at 9 bases. This CDR3 has 15 amino acids. Germline CDR1 reads LNHDA; CDR2 reads SQIVND (reference sequence). J lost 1 base, V lost 2 bases, and 3 bases had no gene match. Here the CDR3 reads CASSIRSGRSYEQYF. CDR3 nucleotide sequence: TGTGCCAGTAGTATACGAAGCGGGAGGTCCTACGAGCAGTACTTC. Looking up the rest from reference TRBV19 and TRBJ2-7 gives the full variable domain: DGGITQSPKYLFRKEGQNVTLSCEQNLNHDAMYWYRQDPGQGLRLIYYSQIVNDFQKGDIAEGYSVSREKKESFPLTVTSAQKNPTAFYLCASSIRSGRSYEQYFGPGTRLTVT.

The gene calls are TRBV2 and TRBJ2-1; 9 nucleotides align to TRBD2. V lost 4 bases, J lost 3 bases, and 10 bases stayed unmatched. The CDR3 is 17 residues long. Germline V lookup: CDR1 SNHLY, CDR2 FYNNEI. CDR3: CASSGSGSGRNYNEQFF. The CDR3 DNA reads as TGTGCCAGCAGTGGGTCAGGTAGCGGGAGAAACTACAATGAGCAGTTCTTC.

This clone was seen just once. The rearrangement uses TRBV4-1 and TRBJ1-2; D gene ambiguous. Trimming cost V 0 bases and J 3 bases, with 8 bases left between them. The CDR3 extends over 14 amino acids. Per the germline V gene, CDR1 is MGHRA and CDR2 is YSYEKL. The CDR3 DNA sequence: TGCGCCAGCAGCCAAGACAGGCCCCACTATGGCTACACCTTC. This sequence encodes CASSQDRPHYGYTF.

V and J are TRBV6-6 and TRBJ2-3; 10 bases align to TRBD1. CDR1 is MNHNY and CDR2 is SVGAGI in the germline V gene (reference sequence). The CDR3 totals 16 residues. The ends lost 8 bases at V and 2 bases at J; junction bases unmatched: 10. The chain's CDR3 is CASPPGQGTYTDTQYF. The CDR3 DNA reads as TGTGCCAGCCCTCCGGGACAGGGGACCTACACAGATACGCAGTATTTT.

The rearrangement links TRBV7-9 to TRBJ2-7; no clear D gene. The CDR3 runs to 15 residues. V shed 5 bases and J shed 0 bases, with 14 bases lying between them. Germline assignment: CDR1 SEHNR and CDR2 FQNEAQ (reference sequence). CDR3 DNA: TGTGCCAGCAGCCCCGATCTGAGTCACTCCTACGAGCAGTACTTC. Its protein product is CASSPDLSHSYEQYF.